The 31 T cell receptor beta chains below come from one sample, sequenced in a study of glioma-infiltrating T cells. TCR alpha and beta CDR3 regions were amplified from RNA using iRepertoire nested multiplex PCR. MiXCR was run by TCRdb on the multiplex PCR reads, yielding one entry per CDR3 protein. The data hold roughly 120,000 distinct CDR3 sequences, with 20% to 25% observed a single time. Specimen: glioma tissue, nonneoplastic brain tissue, or PBMCs (not recorded which). Receptor source: a human donor with low-grade glioma or glioblastoma, undergoing nonglioma brain surgery, or in good health (not recorded which).

The rearrangement links TRBV4-2 to TRBJ2-1, with D perhaps being TRBD1 or TRBD2 (5 bases each). V was trimmed by 0 bases and J by 9 bases, leaving 15 bases between them. The germline CDR1 and CDR2 sequences are LGHNA and YNFKEQ. This CDR3 region has 15 residues. The CDR3 bases are TGTGCCAGCAGCCAAGACCGGGACCCCAGCAGTGAGCAGTTCTTC. Translated, it gives CASSQDRDPSSEQFF.

In this sample, this clonotype turned up many times. CDR3 amino acids: CASSFGLAEATDTQYF. The CDR3 DNA is TGTGCCAGCAGTTTCGGGCTAGCGGAAGCCACAGATACGCAGTATTTT. This chain links TRBV28 with TRBJ2-3; 7 bases map to TRBD2. The germline V gene has CDR1 MDHEN and CDR2 SYDVKM. Unmatched junction bases numbered 8, after V lost 3 bases and J lost 2 bases. The CDR3 covers 16 residues.

V gene TRBV9 combines with J gene TRBJ1-1, with D uncertain. Germline V gene sequence: CDR1 SGDLS, CDR2 YYNGEE. The CDR3 is 15 amino acids. V was shortened by 0 bases and J by 4 bases, with 13 bases between the two germline ends. CDR3 amino acids: CASSVVYGLGTEAFF. CDR3 DNA sequence: TGTGCCAGCAGCGTAGTATATGGGCTTGGCACTGAAGCTTTCTTT. The full variable domain, rest sourced from reference TRBV9 and TRBJ1-1, is DSGVTQTPKHLITATGQRVTLRCSPRSGDLSVYWYQQSLDQGLQFLIQYYNGEERAKGNILERFSAQQFPDLHSELNLSSLELGDSALYFCASSVVYGLGTEAFFGQGTRLTVV.

This clonotype was counted at least ten times. This chain links TRBV4-3 with TRBJ2-7; perhaps D is TRBD1 or TRBD2 (5 bases each). This CDR3 spans 15 amino acids. The germline gives CDR1 LGHNA, CDR2 YSLEER. Trimming shortened V by 0 bases and J by 1 base, and 10 bases separated the two germline ends. The CDR3 DNA is TGCGCCAGCAGCCAAGATCGGGGCCGTTCCTACGAGCAGTACTTC. The encoded protein is CASSQDRGRSYEQYF.

This clonotype came up many times. The chain carries TRBV7-9 and TRBJ1-1; no clear D gene. The CDR3 consists of 16 residues. V gave up 1 base and J gave up 0 bases, with 12 bases separating them. Germline V gene data show CDR1 as SEHNR and CDR2 as FQNEAQ (reference sequence). Here the CDR3 reads CASSLGSIRLNTEAFF. CDR3 nucleotide sequence: TGTGCCAGCAGCTTAGGGAGTATCCGATTGAACACTGAAGCTTTCTTT.

For this clonotype: Because the CDR3 is missing its conserved closing phenylalanine or tryptophan, this is likely a read error. This chain joins TRBV7-9 and TRBJ2-5; perhaps TRBD1 as D (6 bases). Trimming took off 4 bases at V and 3 bases at J, with 12 bases between the two ends. Looked up from germline, CDR1 is SEHNR and CDR2 is FQNEAQ (reference sequence). The CDR3 loop spans 14 amino acids. The CDR3 DNA is TGTGCCAGCAGCTCTCTAGGGGGAGAAGAGACCCAGTACTCC. Translating it yields CASSSLGGEETQYS.

The chain combines TRBV12-3 or TRBV12-4 with TRBJ2-5, with a weak D call TRBD2 (6 bases). This CDR3 comprises 14 residues. V lost 2 bases, J lost 8 bases, and 15 bases lay in between. The CDR3, as DNA: TGTGCCAGCAGTTTAACTAGAGGGAGGTCCACCCAGTACTTC. Its protein product is CASSLTRGRSTQYF.

This chain joins TRBV11-2 and TRBJ2-2; no clear D gene. Germline CDR1 and CDR2: SGHAT and FQNNGV. The CDR3 loop spans 14 amino acids. V was shortened by 1 base and J by 2 bases, with 5 bases between the two germline ends. The chain's CDR3 is CASSLAVNTGELFF. The CDR3 nucleotides read TGTGCCAGCAGCTTAGCCGTAAACACCGGGGAGCTGTTTTTT.

The chain has TRBV12-3 or TRBV12-4 and TRBJ2-5; 10 bases fit TRBD2. The length of the CDR3 is 15 residues. V trimming: 7 bases; J trimming: 2 bases; junction bases outside the gene matches: 7. CDR3 residues: CASIPTSGIQETQYF. CDR3 coding DNA: TGTGCCAGCATACCCACTAGCGGGATACAAGAGACCCAGTACTTC.

In this sample, this clonotype turned up many times. In DNA form, the CDR3 reads TGTGCCAGCAGCTTAGCAGGGTCTCGGACTGAAGCTTTCTTT. Translated: CASSLAGSRTEAFF. This chain joins TRBV16 and TRBJ1-1, with D maybe TRBD1 (5 bases). Germline V gene data show CDR1 as KGHSY and CDR2 as FQNENV. The CDR3 consists of 14 residues. The V end lost 5 bases, the J end lost 5 bases, and 15 bases lay between the germline ends.

As concerns this clonotype: A much larger clone sits a single nucleotide away, making a read error possible. The chain combines TRBV20-1 with TRBJ2-7, with 7 positions matching TRBD2. From germline, CDR1 is DFQATT and CDR2 SNEGSKA (reference sequence). Germline trimming cut 6 bases from V and 2 bases from J; bases unmatched to any gene: 7. The CDR3 is 13 amino acids. CDR3 in amino acids: CSASGEGTYEQYF. In DNA form, the CDR3 reads TGCAGTGCCTCCGGGGAGGGCACCTACGAGCAGTACTTC.

This clonotype was counted many times. The chain is built from TRBV19 and TRBJ2-7; D might be TRBD1 or TRBD2, each matching 5 bases. The CDR3 totals 13 residues. CDR1 LNHDA and CDR2 SQIVND come from the germline V gene (reference sequence). V lost 8 bases, J lost 3 bases, and 14 bases lay in between. The CDR3 loop reads CASGDRGLYEQYF. CDR3 in DNA: TGTGCCAGTGGGGACCGAGGACTCTACGAGCAGTACTTC. The complete variable domain, with remaining parts taken from reference TRBV19 and TRBJ2-7, reads DGGITQSPKYLFRKEGQNVTLSCEQNLNHDAMYWYRQDPGQGLRLIYYSQIVNDFQKGDIAEGYSVSREKKESFPLTVTSAQKNPTAFYLCASGDRGLYEQYFGPGTRLTVT.

The rearrangement links TRBV5-4 to TRBJ2-2; no reliable D call. CDR1 and CDR2 (germline): SGHNT, YYREEE (reference sequence). CDR3 length equals 16 residues. V gave up 4 bases and J gave up 2 bases, with 15 bases separating them. The DNA of the CDR3 is TGTGCCAGCAGCGGGAAGACAAGGCTTAACACCGGGGAGCTGTTTTTT. As protein: CASSGKTRLNTGELFF.

This clonotype was picked up a small number of times. CDR3 in amino acids: CASSPFLPNEQFF. The CDR3 region has the DNA TGTGCCAGCAGCCCGTTCCTCCCCAATGAGCAGTTCTTC. J is TRBJ2-1 and V is TRBV12-3 or TRBV12-4; D gene ambiguous. V was shortened by 6 bases and J by 6 bases, with 12 bases between the two germline ends. CDR3 length equals 13 residues.

Worth noting for this clonotype: This may stem from a read error, because a much larger clone lies one nucleotide away. CDR3 residues: CASGFQGGNEAFF. Written as DNA, the CDR3 is TGTGCTAGTGGTTTTCAGGGGGGAAATGAAGCTTTCTTT. V gene TRBV12-5 combines with J gene TRBJ1-1; TRBD1 aligns across 7 bases. Unmatched junction bases numbered 5, after V lost 3 bases and J lost 7 bases. The CDR3 totals 13 residues. Germline assignment: CDR1 LGHNT and CDR2 FRNRAP.

V gene TRBV6-5 combines with J gene TRBJ1-5; 7 nucleotides align to TRBD1. V gave up 6 bases and J gave up 11 bases; unmatched junction bases: 16. Germline CDR1 is MNHEY and CDR2 is SVGAGI. The CDR3 covers 15 residues. Here the CDR3 reads CASSQDDREDQTQHF. CDR3 in DNA: TGTGCCAGCAGCCAAGATGACAGGGAGGACCAGACCCAGCATTTT.

A word on this clonotype: Since a much larger clone is just one base distant, this may be a read error. This rearrangement joins TRBV29-1 to TRBJ2-7; D remains ambiguous. Germline lookup yields CDR1 SQVTM and CDR2 ANQGSEA. V was pared by 0 bases and J by 8 bases, with 8 bases between. The CDR3 loop spans 11 amino acids. The CDR3 sequence: CSVEDRYKQYF. The CDR3 DNA follows: TGCAGCGTTGAAGATCGATACAAGCAGTACTTC.

This clonotype came up a few times. The genes are TRBV12-3 or TRBV12-4 and TRBJ1-3, with D perhaps TRBD1 (6 bases). The CDR3 covers 16 residues. V gave up 10 bases and J gave up 2 bases, with 21 bases separating them. CDR3 amino acids: CATILPWGAAGNTIYF. The CDR3 DNA follows: TGTGCCACAATCCTACCCTGGGGGGCAGCTGGAAACACCATATATTTT.

This clonotype appeared many times. The chain combines TRBV18 with TRBJ2-6; no clear D gene. CDR3 size: 15 residues. Trimming removed 3 bases from V and 0 bases from J, with 6 bases in between. Germline CDR1 reads KGHSH; CDR2 reads LQKENI. The CDR3 here is CASSPVDSGANVLTF. CDR3 nucleotide sequence: TGTGCCAGCTCACCGGTAGACTCTGGGGCCAACGTCCTGACTTTC.

There are many counts of this clonotype. V is TRBV29-1 and J is TRBJ1-1; no reliable D call. This CDR3 contains 12 residues. V was pared by 7 bases and J by 6 bases, with 15 bases between. Germline assignment: CDR1 SQVTM and CDR2 ANQGSEA. CDR3 in amino acids: CSAEDPESEAFF. CDR3 in DNA: TGCAGCGCCGAGGACCCGGAATCTGAAGCTTTCTTT.

This clonotype was seen a handful of times. The chain couples TRBV5-4 to TRBJ2-1; 16 nucleotides align to TRBD2. The junction had 8 bases not matched to a gene; V was cut back by 0 bases and J by 2 bases. The CDR3 is 20 residues long. Per the germline V gene, CDR1 is SGHNT and CDR2 is YYREEE (reference sequence). The CDR3 nucleotides read TGTGCCAGCAGCTTGGGGTTGGGACTAGCGGGAGGGCGCCCCTACAATGAGCAGTTCTTC. This translates into CASSLGLGLAGGRPYNEQFF.

This clonotype was seen at least ten times. CDR3 in DNA: TGTGCCACCAGTGATTGGCCGATATCTAGCACAGATACGCAGTATTTT. This codes for CATSDWPISSTDTQYF. The V gene is TRBV24-1, the J gene TRBJ2-3; D ambiguous. CDR1 is KGHDR, CDR2 SFDVKD, per germline. This CDR3 is 16 amino acids long. Trimming stripped 2 bases from V and 0 bases from J, with 11 bases between.

This clonotype occurred many times. J is TRBJ1-2 and V is TRBV6-6; unclear D gene. CDR1 and CDR2 (germline): MNHNY, SVGAGI (reference sequence). V was cut by 0 bases and J by 8 bases, with 19 bases left in between. This CDR3 is built from 16 residues. Written as DNA, the CDR3 is TGTGCCAGCAGTTACTCAGCCGGGGAATTACTCGGGGGCTACACCTTC. Its protein product is CASSYSAGELLGGYTF.

V gene TRBV5-4 combines with J gene TRBJ2-1; D remains unclear. V lost 4 bases and J lost 1, with 15 bases in between. CDR1 is SGHNT and CDR2 is YYREEE in the germline V gene (reference sequence). There are 16 residues in the CDR3. The CDR3 bases are TGTGCCAGCAGCAGGCCGGACGGCTCTTCCTACAATGAGCAGTTCTTC. This gives the protein CASSRPDGSSYNEQFF.

As regards this clonotype: It may be a read error: a sequence one base away is much more abundant. The V and J genes are TRBV19 and TRBJ2-3; D is perhaps TRBD2 (7 bases). The CDR3 is 14 residues long. Germline CDR1 is LNHDA and CDR2 is SQIVND (reference sequence). CDR3 DNA: TGTGCCAGTAGCCCGGGGGGCTACACAGATACGCATTATTTT. This encodes CASSPGGYTDTHYF.

The chain uses TRBV4-1 and TRBJ2-5; D not resolved. V was trimmed by 0 bases and J by 5 bases, leaving 28 bases between them. Germline CDR1 MGHRA, CDR2 YSYEKL. The CDR3 totals 20 residues. CDR3 protein: CASSQDLPRGWAVAQETQYF. In nucleotides, the CDR3 is TGCGCCAGCAGCCAAGATCTGCCTCGTGGGTGGGCAGTGGCTCAGGAGACCCAGTACTTC.

V and J are TRBV7-9 and TRBJ2-7; D is perhaps TRBD2 (5 bases). The V gene lost 3 bases and the J gene lost 4 bases, with 13 bases spanning the gap. This CDR3 is built from 14 residues. Germline V gives CDR1 SEHNR, CDR2 FQNEAQ (reference sequence). CDR3: CASSFGLKAYEQYF. DNA for the CDR3: TGTGCCAGCAGCTTCGGACTTAAGGCGTACGAGCAGTACTTC.

This clonotype occurred a few times. The V call is TRBV3-1, the J call TRBJ2-7; 14 bases fit TRBD2. The CDR3 is 15 amino acids. With V trimmed by 3 bases and J by 6 bases, 4 bases remained unmatched. Germline V CDR1 and CDR2: LGHDT, YNNKEL (reference sequence). The CDR3, as DNA: TGTGCCAGCAGCCAGCCGGGACTAGCGGGAGTCGAGCAGTACTTC. Its protein product is CASSQPGLAGVEQYF.

This clonotype came up many times. The chain links TRBV7-9 to TRBJ1-2; D gene ambiguous. In germline, CDR1 is SEHNR, CDR2 FQNEAQ (reference sequence). Trimming stripped 2 bases from V and 6 bases from J, with 10 bases between. The CDR3 has 13 amino acids. For the CDR3, the DNA is TGTGCCAGCAGCTTAAGGACCGTAGATGGCTACACCTTC. Amino acid sequence: CASSLRTVDGYTF.

This clonotype has a count of ten or more. The V gene is TRBV4-2, the J gene TRBJ1-1, with TRBD1 identical over 7 bases. Germline CDR1 is LGHNA and CDR2 is YNFKEQ. This CDR3 has 15 amino acids. V dropped 0 bases and J dropped 5; count of bases not matched to a gene: 6. The CDR3 is CASSQERGRMTEAFF. CDR3 DNA sequence: TGTGCCAGCAGCCAAGAAAGGGGGCGGATGACTGAAGCTTTCTTT.

This clonotype was observed a handful of times. Given a much more abundant clone one base away, this may be a read error. The chain has TRBV28 and TRBJ2-1; 8 bases map to TRBD2. Germline CDR1 MDHEN, CDR2 SYDVKM. There are 13 residues in the CDR3. The CDR3: CTSTRTSWNEQFF. The CDR3 region has the DNA TGTACCAGCACCCGGACTAGCTGGAATGAGCAGTTCTTC.